The T cell receptor (beta chain) under discussion was sequenced for a study of cytomegalovirus exposure and HLA in healthy donors. Study-level findings and limits: Confirmation was obtained in vitro that a few CMV-associated chains are specific for CMV antigens.

This clone was observed a single time. Its antigen is unknown. Clones were read by immunoSEQ multiplex PCR, and TCRdb kept only the in-frame ones, dropping some. Among some 60,000 clones listed, more than 90% were seen once. This TCR derives from a man aged 18 to 30 in good health and CMV-seronegative. The sequencing input was PBMCs.

The CDR3 coding sequence is TGTGCCAGCAGTTGGCGACAGGCAACTAATGAAAAACTGTTTTTT. Translation: CASSWRQATNEKLFF. The V gene is TRBV6-6, the J gene TRBJ1-4; TRBD1 might be the D (6 bases). CDR3 length: 15 amino acids. Germline CDR1 MNHNY, CDR2 SVGAGI (reference sequence). With 4 bases removed from V and 0 bases from J, the gap between germline ends came to 9 bases.